This entry lists 17 T cell receptor beta chains sequenced from one sample in a study of STAT5B mutations in CD4+ large granular lymphocyte leukemia. The table came from immunoSEQ multiplex PCR; TCRdb's copy has only in-frame clones and leaves some out. The data show 35,000 or so clones, with about 85% seen just once and less than 3.5% held by the top ten. Sequences were obtained from CD4+ T cells from blood buffy coats. The receptors come from a human donor in good health.

This clone was counted only a few times. The J gene is TRBJ2-7, the V gene TRBV11-2; a possible D gene is TRBD1 (5 bases). The CDR3 contains 13 residues. Germline V gene sequence: CDR1 SGHAT, CDR2 FQNNGV. V was trimmed by 1 base and J by 2 bases, leaving 6 bases between them. The chain's CDR3 is CASSLGQTYEQYF. The CDR3 DNA is TGTGCCAGCAGCTTAGGACAGACCTACGAGCAGTACTTC.

The rearrangement joins TRBV6-1 to TRBJ1-5; 7 bases fit TRBD1. With V trimmed by 6 bases and J by 5 bases, 7 bases remained unmatched. The CDR3 length is 14 residues. Germline CDR1 MNHNS, CDR2 SASEGT. The DNA for the CDR3 is TGTGCCAGCAGGATGGACAGGCCGGATCAGCCCCAGCATTTT. Residues: CASRMDRPDQPQHF.

The chain is built from TRBV19 and TRBJ1-2; tentative D call: TRBD1 (6 bases). V lost 5 bases and J lost 5, with 12 bases in between. This CDR3 has 13 amino acids. The V gene's germline CDR1 is LNHDA and CDR2 SQIVND (reference sequence). CDR3 sequence (DNA): TGTGCCAGTAGTGCGGGGGCCTGGTATGGCTACACCTTC. This sequence encodes CASSAGAWYGYTF. Together with reference TRBV19 and TRBJ1-2, the CDR3 gives the full variable domain: DGGITQSPKYLFRKEGQNVTLSCEQNLNHDAMYWYRQDPGQGLRLIYYSQIVNDFQKGDIAEGYSVSREKKESFPLTVTSAQKNPTAFYLCASSAGAWYGYTFGSGTRLTVV.

The chain carries TRBV19 and TRBJ1-5, with no clear D. The ends were cut back, 3 bases at V and 1 base at J, with 10 bases in the middle. Germline loops: CDR1 LNHDA, CDR2 SQIVND (reference sequence). The CDR3 has 15 amino acids. The CDR3 reads CASSIDGWSNQPQHF. CDR3 DNA sequence: TGTGCCAGTAGTATTGACGGTTGGAGCAATCAGCCCCAGCATTTT. The whole variable domain, remainder taken from reference TRBV19 and TRBJ1-5, is DGGITQSPKYLFRKEGQNVTLSCEQNLNHDAMYWYRQDPGQGLRLIYYSQIVNDFQKGDIAEGYSVSREKKESFPLTVTSAQKNPTAFYLCASSIDGWSNQPQHFGDGTRLSIL.

CDR3 protein: CASSPVGQAQETQYF. DNA for the CDR3: TGTGCCAGCTCACCAGTAGGACAGGCCCAAGAGACCCAGTACTTC. The chain has TRBV18 and TRBJ2-5; 7 bases agree with TRBD1. This CDR3 has 15 residues. Germline CDR1 reads KGHSH; CDR2 reads LQKENI. After removal of 2 bases from V and 1 base from J, the junction contained 4 bases not matched to a gene.

The chain joins TRBV5-6 to TRBJ2-1, with D possibly being TRBD2 (6 bases). The CDR3 contains 15 residues. The V end lost 4 bases, the J end lost 0 bases, and 11 bases lay between the germline ends. Germline lookup yields CDR1 SGHDT and CDR2 YYEEEE. The CDR3 DNA reads TGTGCCAGCAGCCCCCGGGACTTCTCCTACAATGAGCAGTTCTTC. Translating it yields CASSPRDFSYNEQFF.

The genes are TRBV11-2 and TRBJ2-7, with D perhaps TRBD1 (6 bases). This CDR3 has 13 amino acids. The germline V gene encodes CDR1 SGHAT and CDR2 FQNNGV. V shed 1 base and J shed 7 bases, with 11 bases lying between them. The CDR3 is CASSLVRGREQYF. As DNA, the CDR3 is TGTGCCAGCAGCTTAGTCAGGGGTAGAGAGCAGTACTTC.

This rearrangement joins TRBV28 to TRBJ1-2; D gene ambiguous. V was trimmed by 3 bases and J by 4 bases, leaving 9 bases between them. This CDR3 is built from 13 residues. Looked up from germline, CDR1 is MDHEN and CDR2 is SYDVKM. CDR3 protein: CASSLRQLYGYTF. CDR3 bases: TGTGCCAGCAGTTTGCGGCAGCTCTATGGCTACACCTTC.

The V call is TRBV5-1, the J call TRBJ2-5; 11 bases are shared with TRBD1. V lost 5 bases, J lost 5 bases, and 5 bases stayed unmatched. Germline V gene data show CDR1 as SGHRS and CDR2 as YFSETQ. This CDR3 spans 14 amino acids. CDR3 DNA: TGCGCCAGCAGGACGGGACAGGGGGACGAGACCCAGTACTTC. This encodes CASRTGQGDETQYF.

The chain links TRBV18 to TRBJ2-1, with D perhaps being TRBD1 or TRBD2 (7 bases each). Germline lookup yields CDR1 KGHSH and CDR2 LQKENI. V lost 1 base, J lost 5 bases, and 12 bases lay in between. This CDR3 region has 15 residues. The DNA for the CDR3 is TGTGCCAGCTCACCACTTCAGGGGGGGGACAATGAGCAGTTCTTC. As protein: CASSPLQGGDNEQFF.

The chain is built from TRBV7-9 and TRBJ2-3, with a weak D call TRBD1 (5 bases). Germline lookup yields CDR1 SEHNR and CDR2 FQNEAQ (reference sequence). The CDR3 runs to 14 residues. Trimming removed 2 bases at V and 6 bases at J, with 12 bases between. The CDR3 region is CASSLMTAQDTQYF. The CDR3 DNA reads TGTGCCAGCAGCTTAATGACAGCTCAGGATACGCAGTATTTT.

V and J are TRBV19 and TRBJ1-3, with TRBD1 identical over 7 bases. The length of the CDR3 is 14 residues. The ends lost 7 bases at V and 2 bases at J; junction bases unmatched: 5. Looked up from germline, CDR1 is LNHDA and CDR2 is SQIVND (reference sequence). The CDR3 region is CASKIGQAGNTIYF. CDR3 in DNA: TGTGCCAGTAAGATCGGACAGGCTGGAAACACCATATATTTT.

The table lists this clone with a count of one. The rearrangement joins TRBV7-6 to TRBJ2-4, with D possibly being TRBD1 or TRBD2 (5 bases each). CDR1 is SGHVS, CDR2 FNYEAQ, per germline. The V and J ends lost 6 bases and 5 bases respectively, with 11 bases between them. The CDR3 sequence is 13 residues long. The CDR3 nucleotides read TGTGCCAGCAGTCCCGGGACCGAAAACATTCAGTACTTC. Protein sequence: CASSPGTENIQYF.

The rearrangement joins TRBV27 to TRBJ2-4; D is perhaps TRBD2 (7 bases). The CDR3 totals 14 residues. Per the germline V gene, CDR1 is MNHEY and CDR2 is SMNVEV (reference sequence). Trimming removed 4 bases from V and 8 bases from J, with 15 bases in between. CDR3 sequence reads: CASSSKGEGDIQYF. DNA for the CDR3: TGTGCCAGCAGTTCTAAGGGGGAGGGGGACATTCAGTACTTC.

J is TRBJ1-2 and V is TRBV27, with D possibly matching TRBD1 (5 bases). Germline V gene data show CDR1 as MNHEY and CDR2 as SMNVEV (reference sequence). This CDR3 has 14 amino acids. V lost 5 bases, J lost 8 bases, and 18 bases lay in between. The CDR3 region is CASSPRTEAGGYTF. The CDR3 nucleotides read TGTGCCAGCAGTCCCCGGACGGAGGCAGGGGGCTACACCTTC.

This chain connects TRBV18 to TRBJ2-1; D call uncertain. Germline V CDR1 and CDR2: KGHSH, LQKENI. This CDR3 has 12 amino acids. The ends were cut back, 5 bases at V and 5 bases at J, with 7 bases in the middle. CDR3 in amino acids: CASSSPNNEQFF. The CDR3 DNA is TGTGCCAGCTCATCGCCAAACAATGAGCAGTTCTTC.

The chain employs TRBV7-2 and TRBJ1-3, with TRBD1 identical over 12 bases. Germline V CDR1 and CDR2: SGHTA, FQGNSA. The CDR3 contains 17 residues. With V trimmed by 2 bases and J by 4 bases, 6 bases remained unmatched. The CDR3 bases are TGTGCCAGCAGCTTATTAGGGACAGGGGGCACCGGAAACACCATATATTTT. It translates to CASSLLGTGGTGNTIYF.